Shown below are 26 T cell receptor beta chains from a single sample sequenced in a study of vaccination and CD4 T cells after COVID-19. Treatment: roughly ten-day PBMC culture with coronavirus spike peptide pools or control peptides (ViraFEST assay). The unexposed donor gave CD4+ T cells before the COVID-19 pandemic (2011-2018). Researchers used the Oncomine TCR Beta short-read assay to sequence DNA from cultured CD4+ T cells. Genomic DNA was isolated from CD4+ T cells that had been cultured. MiXCR, applied by TCRdb to the PCR reads, yields one record per CDR3 protein. The table has 10,000 or so distinct CDR3 sequences, approximately 30% seen once. Their antigens remain unidentified. Source material: CD4+ T cells from blood, cultured in vitro. These receptors were collected from a human donor in good health.

This clonotype was seen more than once but under ten times. The V and J genes are TRBV9 and TRBJ1-2; no definite D call. Trimming shortened V by 5 bases and J by 2 bases, and 10 bases separated the two germline ends. CDR1 SGDLS and CDR2 YYNGEE come from the germline V gene. This CDR3 region has 13 residues. The CDR3: CASSPGRNYGYTF. The CDR3 region has the DNA TGTGCCAGCAGTCCCGGGAGGAACTATGGCTACACCTTC.

The chain combines TRBV6-1 with TRBJ1-3; D unclear. The germline gives CDR1 MNHNS, CDR2 SASEGT. The CDR3 consists of 16 residues. V shed 0 bases and J shed 1 base, with 10 bases lying between them. The CDR3 DNA reads TGTGCCAGCAGTGAAGCGCTAGGAGGATCTGGAAACACCATATATTTT. This sequence encodes CASSEALGGSGNTIYF.

This clonotype has just a few counts. V and J are TRBV28 and TRBJ1-1; the match to TRBD1 covers 7 bases. In germline, CDR1 is MDHEN, CDR2 SYDVKM. The length of the CDR3 is 16 residues. V lost 6 bases and J lost 0; bases outside the gene matches: 10. CDR3 in DNA: TGTGCCAGCAGCCAAGGTGTTGGGACAGTGAACACTGAAGCTTTCTTT. It yields the protein CASSQGVGTVNTEAFF.

In its sample, this clonotype was seen a few times. V usage is TRBV6-5 and J usage is TRBJ1-5; tentatively, D is TRBD1 (5 bases). This CDR3 is built from 15 residues. V was trimmed by 0 bases and J by 2 bases, leaving 8 bases between them. Germline CDR1 and CDR2: MNHEY and SVGAGI. The CDR3 DNA reads as TGTGCCAGCAGTTACTCGACACAGGGCAATCAGCCCCAGCATTTT. It codes for CASSYSTQGNQPQHF.

This clonotype was detected a few times. V is TRBV19 and J is TRBJ1-2; D remains ambiguous. The CDR3 runs 14 residues. Germline-derived CDR1 and CDR2 are LNHDA and SQIVND (reference sequence). Trimming stripped 3 bases from V and 4 bases from J, with 12 bases between. The chain's CDR3 is CASSISGGGYGYTF. The CDR3 nucleotides are TGTGCCAGTAGTATTTCGGGTGGTGGCTATGGCTACACCTTC. The full variable domain, in which reference TRBV19 and TRBJ1-2 provide the parts outside the CDR3, is DGGITQSPKYLFRKEGQNVTLSCEQNLNHDAMYWYRQDPGQGLRLIYYSQIVNDFQKGDIAEGYSVSREKKESFPLTVTSAQKNPTAFYLCASSISGGGYGYTFGSGTRLTVV.

J is TRBJ1-3 and V is TRBV7-2, with a possible D match to TRBD1 (6 bases). Trimming left V 3 bases short and J 8 bases short, with 23 bases between. The CDR3 consists of 17 residues. Germline-derived CDR1 and CDR2 are SGHTA and FQGNSA. The CDR3 DNA follows: TGTGCCAGCAGCTTTGCGGCCCACAGGGCCTATATGGACACCATATATTTT. It translates to CASSFAAHRAYMDTIYF.

V and J are TRBV28 and TRBJ1-4, with D perhaps matching TRBD1 (5 bases). The CDR3 totals 11 residues. Per the germline V gene, CDR1 is MDHEN and CDR2 is SYDVKM. Trimming pared 11 bases from V and 5 bases from J, leaving 9 bases between. The CDR3 protein is CALRGNEKLFF. CDR3 DNA sequence: TGTGCCCTCCGGGGGAATGAAAAACTGTTTTTT.

This clonotype has a handful of counts. J is TRBJ1-2 and V is TRBV12-3 or TRBV12-4; D ambiguous. This CDR3 is built from 13 residues. V was clipped by 11 bases and J by 6 bases, with 19 bases between them. The CDR3 spells CAGGGQLLDGYTF. CDR3 nucleotides: TGTGCCGGAGGCGGGCAGCTGCTCGATGGCTACACCTTC.

This clonotype has a handful of counts. J is TRBJ2-1 and V is TRBV20-1; a weak D match, TRBD2 (6 bases). V was cut by 3 bases and J by 3 bases, with 9 bases left in between. Germline V lookup: CDR1 DFQATT, CDR2 SNEGSKA (reference sequence). The CDR3 contains 13 residues. The DNA of the CDR3 is TGCAGTGCTAGCGGGAGATTCTACAATGAGCAGTTCTTC. This encodes CSASGRFYNEQFF.

Written as DNA, the CDR3 is TGCAGTGCTTCTAGAATAGGGGGACAGGGGAACTATGGCTACACCTTC. This codes for CSASRIGGQGNYGYTF. This chain joins TRBV20-1 and TRBJ1-2, with 10 nucleotides matching TRBD1. This CDR3 is built from 16 residues. Germline CDR1 is DFQATT and CDR2 is SNEGSKA (reference sequence). The J segment lost 2 bases and the V segment lost 5 bases, leaving 11 bases of the junction unmatched.

The rearrangement joins TRBV28 to TRBJ1-5, with D possibly being TRBD1 (5 bases). The CDR3 totals 14 residues. V was trimmed by 8 bases and J by 8 bases, leaving 19 bases between them. The germline V gene has CDR1 MDHEN and CDR2 SYDVKM. The CDR3 sequence is CASSNAGTSEPQHF. Written as DNA, the CDR3 is TGTGCCAGCTCCAACGCCGGGACGTCTGAGCCCCAGCATTTT.

This sequence joins TRBV7-2 and TRBJ2-7; a possible D gene is TRBD1 (5 bases). CDR1 and CDR2 (germline): SGHTA, FQGNSA. Trimming cost V 3 bases and J 7 bases, with 13 bases left between them. The CDR3 has 13 residues. CDR3 in amino acids: CASSFDRTMEQYF. CDR3 DNA sequence: TGTGCCAGCAGCTTCGACAGAACTATGGAGCAGTACTTC.

The rearrangement uses TRBV6-2 or TRBV6-3 and TRBJ1-5; 7 bases agree with TRBD1. The germline gives CDR1 MNHEY, CDR2 SVGEGT. The CDR3 has 17 residues. Losses at the gene ends were 6 bases for V and 2 bases for J; bases not matched to a gene: 13. The CDR3 spells CASSTLLGGLGNQPQHF. The CDR3, as DNA: TGTGCCAGCAGCACCCTGTTAGGGGGCCTCGGCAATCAGCCCCAGCATTTT.

The V gene is TRBV29-1, the J gene TRBJ2-4; the D gene is possibly TRBD2 (5 bases). This CDR3 is built from 13 residues. V dropped 4 bases and J dropped 4 bases, with 11 bases sitting between them. The germline CDR1 and CDR2 sequences are SQVTM and ANQGSEA. Here the CDR3 reads CSVVGGRKNIQYF. CDR3 coding DNA: TGCAGCGTTGTTGGTGGGAGAAAAAACATTCAGTACTTC.

The chain is built from TRBV28 and TRBJ1-5; no reliable D call. V lost 8 bases and J 3 bases, leaving 8 bases between the germline ends. From germline, CDR1 is MDHEN and CDR2 SYDVKM. The CDR3 runs to 12 residues. The CDR3 DNA is TGTGCCAGCGAGAGCCTCAATCAGCCCCAGCATTTT. It codes for CASESLNQPQHF. Variable domain in full (rest from reference TRBV28 and TRBJ1-5): DVKVTQSSRYLVKRTGEKVFLECVQDMDHENMFWYRQDPGLGLRLIYFSYDVKMKEKGDIPEGYSVSREKKERFSLILESASTNQTSMYLCASESLNQPQHFGDGTRLSIL.

This sequence joins TRBV11-2 and TRBJ2-1; 9 positions agree with TRBD2. The CDR3 has 16 amino acids. V lost 4 bases, J lost 8 bases, and 12 bases stayed unmatched. Germline V gene sequence: CDR1 SGHAT, CDR2 FQNNGV. CDR3 region: CASSSTGSGRWDEQFF. Written as DNA, the CDR3 is TGTGCCAGCAGCTCCACGGGTAGCGGGAGATGGGATGAGCAGTTCTTC.

This clonotype was detected only a few times. The chain is built from TRBV7-3 and TRBJ1-2; the D is unclear. V lost 3 bases, J lost 5 bases, and 7 bases lay in between. Germline values: CDR1 SGHTA, CDR2 FQGTGA. CDR3 length: 12 amino acids. The chain's CDR3 is CASSFSGYGYTF. The CDR3 nucleotides are TGTGCCAGCAGCTTTAGTGGATATGGCTACACCTTC.

The rearrangement uses TRBV11-2 and TRBJ1-1; 7 nucleotides agree with TRBD1. With V trimmed by 1 base and J by 1 base, 0 bases remained unmatched. The CDR3 runs to 14 residues. Germline V gives CDR1 SGHAT, CDR2 FQNNGV. CDR3 sequence reads: CASSLGTGNTEAFF. DNA of the CDR3: TGTGCCAGCAGCTTAGGGACAGGGAACACTGAAGCTTTCTTT.

The chain couples TRBV7-6 to TRBJ2-3; D may be TRBD2 (6 bases). CDR3 length: 15 amino acids. Trimming shortened V by 3 bases and J by 0 bases, and 10 bases separated the two germline ends. Germline CDR1 SGHVS, CDR2 FNYEAQ. Here the CDR3 DNA reads TGTGCCAGCAGCTTGCTAGCGCGGAGCACAGATACGCAGTATTTT. It specifies CASSLLARSTDTQYF. The variable domain in full, with the rest retrieved from reference TRBV7-6 and TRBJ2-3, is GAGVSQSPRYKVTKRGQDVALRCDPISGHVSLYWYRQALGQGPEFLTYFNYEAQQDKSGLPNDRFSAERPEGSISTLTIQRTEQRDSAMYRCASSLLARSTDTQYFGPGTRLTVL.

The rearrangement joins TRBV5-1 to TRBJ2-5; 7 bases agree with TRBD2. Germline V CDR1 and CDR2: SGHRS, YFSETQ. After removal of 3 bases from V and 4 bases from J, the junction contained 3 bases not matched to a gene. The CDR3 loop spans 13 amino acids. CDR3 residues: CASSSGLTETQYF. CDR3 sequence (DNA): TGCGCCAGCAGCTCGGGACTAACAGAGACCCAGTACTTC. Combining the CDR3 with reference TRBV5-1 and TRBJ2-5 gives the whole variable domain KAGVTQTPRYLIKTRGQQVTLSCSPISGHRSVSWYQQTPGQGLQFLFEYFSETQRNKGNFPGRFSGRQFSNSRSEMNVSTLELGDSALYLCASSSGLTETQYFGPGTRLLVL.

This clonotype has a handful of counts. The chain carries TRBV6-5 and TRBJ2-4, with a possible D match to TRBD2 (6 bases). The V end was cut by 2 bases, the J end by 4 bases, with 12 bases between. CDR3 length: 15 residues. Germline V CDR1 and CDR2: MNHEY, SVGAGI. In nucleotides, the CDR3 is TGTGCCAGCAGTTACGAGCTGCGGGGAAAAAACATTCAGTACTTC. Translating gives CASSYELRGKNIQYF.

This clonotype is classed as medium-sized. V and J are TRBV6-1 and TRBJ1-2; 9 positions match TRBD1. CDR1 is MNHNS, CDR2 SASEGT, per germline. V shed 7 bases and J 8 bases; nucleotides not matched to a gene: 8. This CDR3 is built from 13 residues. The CDR3 region has the DNA TGTGCCAGCAACACCGGGACAGGGAGGGGCTACACCTTC. Translation: CASNTGTGRGYTF.

Note on this clonotype: Possible read error: a much larger clone is one base away. The J gene is TRBJ1-5, the V gene TRBV28, with D possibly being TRBD1 (6 bases). The CDR3 covers 16 residues. Per the germline V gene, CDR1 is MDHEN and CDR2 is SYDVKM. The CDR3, as DNA: TGTGCCAGCAGCCTTGCGTTTTGGGGGGGCGATCATCCCCAGCATTTT. Amino acid sequence: CASSLAFWGGDHPQHF.

This clonotype was observed once. The gene calls are TRBV19 and TRBJ2-2; perhaps TRBD1 as D (5 bases). Trimming took off 3 bases at V and 6 bases at J, with 14 bases between the two ends. CDR1 and CDR2 (germline): LNHDA, SQIVND (reference sequence). The CDR3 covers 15 residues. Here the CDR3 reads CASSIPSTVPGELFF. The CDR3 bases are TGTGCCAGTAGTATCCCTTCGACAGTTCCCGGGGAGCTGTTTTTT.

This clonotype appeared a few times. V and J are TRBV20-1 and TRBJ1-2, with 7 bases aligning to TRBD1. This CDR3 has 17 amino acids. Germline lookup yields CDR1 DFQATT and CDR2 SNEGSKA (reference sequence). V lost 6 bases to trimming and J lost 7 bases; unmatched junction nucleotides: 23. The DNA for the CDR3 is TGCAGTGCCAGGTCGGGGGCAGGGGGGGGCGGAAGAGGTGGCTACACCTTC. It encodes CSARSGAGGGGRGGYTF.

The gene calls are TRBV28 and TRBJ2-7; D remains unclear. Trimming stripped 2 bases from V and 5 bases from J, with 10 bases between. CDR3 length equals 13 residues. Germline-derived CDR1 and CDR2 are MDHEN and SYDVKM. The DNA of the CDR3 is TGTGCCAGCAGTTTACCTTCTAGGGACGAGCAGTACTTC. Translation: CASSLPSRDEQYF.